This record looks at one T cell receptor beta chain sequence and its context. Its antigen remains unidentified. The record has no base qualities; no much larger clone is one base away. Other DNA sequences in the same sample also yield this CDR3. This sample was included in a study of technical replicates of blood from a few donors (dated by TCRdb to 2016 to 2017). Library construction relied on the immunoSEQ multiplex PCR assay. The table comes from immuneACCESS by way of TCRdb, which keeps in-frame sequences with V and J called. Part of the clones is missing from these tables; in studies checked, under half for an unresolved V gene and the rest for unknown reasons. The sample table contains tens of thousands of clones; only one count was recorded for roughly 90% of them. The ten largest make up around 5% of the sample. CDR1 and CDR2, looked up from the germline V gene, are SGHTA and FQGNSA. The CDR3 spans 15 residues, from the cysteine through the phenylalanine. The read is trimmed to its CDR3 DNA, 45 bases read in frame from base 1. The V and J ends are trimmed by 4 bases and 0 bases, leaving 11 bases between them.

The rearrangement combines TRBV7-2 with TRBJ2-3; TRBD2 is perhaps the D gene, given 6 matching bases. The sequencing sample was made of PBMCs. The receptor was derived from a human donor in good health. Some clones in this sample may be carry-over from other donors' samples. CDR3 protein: CASSSSGSSTDTQYF. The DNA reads TGTGCCAGCAGCTCCAGCGGGTCTAGCACAGATACGCAGTATTTT. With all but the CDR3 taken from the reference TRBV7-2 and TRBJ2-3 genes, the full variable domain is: GAGVSQSPSNKVTEKGKDVELRCDPISGHTALYWYRQSLGQGLEFLIYFQGNSAPDKSGLPSDRFSAERTGGSVSTLTIQRTQQEDSAVYLCASSSSGSSTDTQYFGPGTRLTVL.